These 7 T cell receptor beta chains were all obtained from the same sample, sequenced in a study of T cell responses to AZD1222 COVID-19 vaccine. Only in-frame clones appear in the TCRdb table, and some are missing; sequencing was by immunoSEQ multiplex PCR. Of fewer than 150,000 clones listed, about 89% were seen once; the top ten hold roughly 7%. The material was peripheral blood, obtained 28 days after the second AZD1222 dose. Receptors originate from an adult who received the AZD1222 COVID-19 vaccine.

The chain joins TRBV7-9 to TRBJ2-1; 9 bases map to TRBD1. Germline CDR1 and CDR2: SEHNR and FQNEAQ (reference sequence). There are 14 residues in the CDR3. The ends lost 7 bases at V and 6 bases at J; junction bases unmatched: 7. In DNA, the CDR3 is TGTGCCAGCAACCCGGGACAGGGCTTCAATGAGCAGTTCTTC. It codes for CASNPGQGFNEQFF. Drawing the rest from reference TRBV7-9 and TRBJ2-1, the complete variable domain is DTGVSQNPRHKITKRGQNVTFRCDPISEHNRLYWYRQTLGQGPEFLTYFQNEAQLEKSRLLSDRFSAERPKGSFSTLEIQRTEQGDSAMYLCASNPGQGFNEQFFGPGTRLTVL.

The chain recombines TRBV5-1 with TRBJ1-1; D gene uncertain. V lost 1 base to trimming and J lost 1 base, with 5 bases between them. The CDR3 is 13 amino acids. From germline, CDR1 is SGHRS and CDR2 YFSETQ. DNA for the CDR3: TGCGCCAGCAGCTTGATTTCGAACACTGAAGCTTTCTTT. Translation: CASSLISNTEAFF.

J is TRBJ1-2 and V is TRBV6-1, with 7 nucleotides matching TRBD1. V dropped 3 bases and J dropped 4; count of bases not matched to a gene: 2. Germline CDR1 and CDR2: MNHNS and SASEGT. The length of the CDR3 is 13 residues. CDR3 sequence reads: CASSEAGGYGYTF. The CDR3 DNA reads as TGTGCCAGCAGTGAGGCAGGGGGCTATGGCTACACCTTC.

The chain joins TRBV15 to TRBJ2-3; 8 bases map to TRBD1. CDR3 length: 16 residues. The V gene's germline CDR1 is LNHNV and CDR2 YYDKDF (reference sequence). Germline trimming cut 2 bases from V and 2 bases from J; bases unmatched to any gene: 6. CDR3 bases: TGTGCCACCAGCAGAAAGTCGACAGGGGTCACAGATACGCAGTATTTT. Its protein product is CATSRKSTGVTDTQYF.

The rearrangement uses TRBV24-1 and TRBJ2-1, with TRBD1 as a possible D gene (6 bases). The CDR3 is 12 residues long. CDR1 is KGHDR and CDR2 is SFDVKD in the germline V gene. Deletions cut 4 bases from V and 6 bases from J, with 6 bases between. The CDR3 loop is CATSDRGNEQFF. The CDR3 DNA sequence: TGTGCCACCAGTGACAGGGGCAATGAGCAGTTCTTC.

The chain recombines TRBV7-9 with TRBJ2-3, with D possibly matching TRBD2 (6 bases). CDR1 is SEHNR and CDR2 is FQNEAQ in the germline V gene (reference sequence). This CDR3 contains 15 residues. The V gene lost 4 bases and the J gene lost 6 bases, with 17 bases spanning the gap. The CDR3 nucleotides read TGTGCCAGCAGCTCGGGGGTTGGGGTGAGGGATACGCAGTATTTT. Protein: CASSSGVGVRDTQYF. The whole variable domain, remainder taken from reference TRBV7-9 and TRBJ2-3, is DTGVSQNPRHKITKRGQNVTFRCDPISEHNRLYWYRQTLGQGPEFLTYFQNEAQLEKSRLLSDRFSAERPKGSFSTLEIQRTEQGDSAMYLCASSSGVGVRDTQYFGPGTRLTVL.

The chain joins TRBV28 to TRBJ2-1; D possibly corresponds to TRBD1 (6 bases). In germline, CDR1 is MDHEN, CDR2 SYDVKM. The CDR3 contains 15 residues. V lost 7 bases and J 7 bases, leaving 20 bases between the germline ends. The CDR3 DNA follows: TGTGCCAGCATTCCGCCGGGACACCACCTTAATGAGCAGTTCTTC. This encodes CASIPPGHHLNEQFF.